A selection of T cell receptor beta chains follows, all from one sample in a study of radiotherapy plus CTLA-4 blockade in lung cancer. Method: immunoSEQ multiplex PCR; TCRdb's copy keeps in-frame clones and lacks some. The data show around 80,000 clones, nearly 75% seen once. The sequencing used peripheral blood, collected from a patient treated with radiotherapy plus ipilimumab. These receptors originate from a human donor with non-small cell lung cancer whose response to radiotherapy plus ipilimumab could not be evaluated. Both conserved end residues are part of each CDR3. The order of the fields is J gene, clone size, D gene, V gene, CDR3 DNA, CDR3 protein. D genes are given only for firm matches. Clone size, where shown, is once, few, many, or a class for clones that have expanded.

j_call: TRBJ2-1; clone_size: NA; d_call: TRBD2; v_call: TRBV5-1; cdr3_nt: TGCGCCAGCAGCTTGCGGACAAATTTAGCGGGAGGTGGGGATGAGCAGTTCTTC; cdr3_aa: CASSLRTNLAGGGDEQFF
j_call: TRBJ2-5; clone_size: NA; d_call: TRBD1; v_call: TRBV30; cdr3_nt: TGTGCCTGGAGTCGGGACAGACAAGAGACCCAGTACTTC; cdr3_aa: CAWSRDRQETQYF
j_call: TRBJ1-4; clone_size: NA; d_call: NA; v_call: TRBV9; cdr3_nt: TGTGCCAGCAGCCCTAATGGACAGCCAACTAATGAAAAACTGTTTTTT; cdr3_aa: CASSPNGQPTNEKLFF
j_call: TRBJ2-2; clone_size: NA; d_call: TRBD2; v_call: TRBV5-4; cdr3_nt: TGTGCCAGCAGCTTGGTTGCGGGAGGAACCACCGGGGAGCTGTTTTTT; cdr3_aa: CASSLVAGGTTGELFF
j_call: TRBJ1-5; clone_size: NA; d_call: NA; v_call: TRBV7-8; cdr3_nt: TGTGCCAGCAGCTTATCCGCGGGGCAGAGCAATCAGCCCCAGCATTTT; cdr3_aa: CASSLSAGQSNQPQHF
j_call: TRBJ2-7; clone_size: NA; d_call: NA; v_call: TRBV25-1; cdr3_nt: TGTGCCAGCAGTGATCCGAGTGCCGTCAACTACGAGCAGTACTTC; cdr3_aa: CASSDPSAVNYEQYF
j_call: TRBJ1-3; clone_size: few; d_call: NA; v_call: TRBV9; cdr3_nt: TGTGCCAGCAGCGTAGCTCCCCTACCACCAAACACCATATATTTT; cdr3_aa: CASSVAPLPPNTIYF
j_call: TRBJ1-5; clone_size: NA; d_call: TRBD1; v_call: TRBV2; cdr3_nt: TGTGCCAGCAGTGCTCCAGGGGGCAGCTCGGGGGCCCAGCATTTT; cdr3_aa: CASSAPGGSSGAQHF
j_call: TRBJ2-7; clone_size: NA; d_call: NA; v_call: TRBV6-5; cdr3_nt: TGTGCCAGCAGTTACCGTACAGGCCACCTTTTCTACGAGCAGTACTTC; cdr3_aa: CASSYRTGHLFYEQYF
j_call: TRBJ1-1; clone_size: NA; d_call: NA; v_call: TRBV7-9; cdr3_nt: TGTGCCAGCAGCTTCGGGGGGCCGGCGCCTGAAGCTTTCTTT; cdr3_aa: CASSFGGPAPEAFF
j_call: TRBJ2-5; clone_size: NA; d_call: NA; v_call: TRBV7-3; cdr3_nt: TGTGCCAGCAGCACCACTCCTTCGGGGACCCAGTACTTC; cdr3_aa: CASSTTPSGTQYF
j_call: TRBJ1-3; clone_size: NA; d_call: NA; v_call: TRBV9; cdr3_nt: TGTGCCAGCAGCCCCCCCGCTGGAAACACCATATATTTT; cdr3_aa: CASSPPAGNTIYF
j_call: TRBJ1-1; clone_size: NA; d_call: NA; v_call: TRBV7-2; cdr3_nt: TGTGCCAGCAGCTTCTGGGGGAGGGACACTGAAGCTTTCTTT; cdr3_aa: CASSFWGRDTEAFF
j_call: TRBJ1-1; clone_size: NA; d_call: NA; v_call: TRBV28; cdr3_nt: TGTGCCAGCAGCCCCCTCTGGCGGCAACGGGTTGAAGCTTTCTTT; cdr3_aa: CASSPLWRQRVEAFF
j_call: TRBJ2-7; clone_size: NA; d_call: TRBD1; v_call: TRBV7-8; cdr3_nt: TGTGCCAGCAGCCCCCGAGGGACAGCATACTACGAGCAGTACTTC; cdr3_aa: CASSPRGTAYYEQYF
j_call: TRBJ1-4; clone_size: few; d_call: NA; v_call: TRBV11-2; cdr3_nt: TGTGCCAGCAGCGACCCCGGCGGGGGGAGGAAACTGTTTTTT; cdr3_aa: CASSDPGGGRKLFF
j_call: TRBJ2-1; clone_size: NA; d_call: TRBD2; v_call: TRBV5-1; cdr3_nt: TGCGCCAGCATCCCCCTAGCGGGGGGGACGGATGAGCAGTTCTTC; cdr3_aa: CASIPLAGGTDEQFF
j_call: TRBJ2-6; clone_size: few; d_call: NA; v_call: TRBV21-1; cdr3_nt: TGTGCCAGCAGCAAGCCAGGGGGCGCTTCTGGGGCCAACGTCCTGACTTTC; cdr3_aa: CASSKPGGASGANVLTF
j_call: TRBJ1-2; clone_size: NA; d_call: TRBD1; v_call: TRBV2; cdr3_nt: TGTGCCAGCAGTTCGACAGGGGACTATGGCTACACCTTC; cdr3_aa: CASSSTGDYGYTF
j_call: TRBJ2-3; clone_size: NA; d_call: TRBD2; v_call: TRBV4-2; cdr3_nt: TGTGCCAGCAGCGAGCGGGAGGGCCCAGGAGATACGCAGTATTTT; cdr3_aa: CASSEREGPGDTQYF
j_call: TRBJ2-6; clone_size: NA; d_call: TRBD1; v_call: TRBV10-3; cdr3_nt: TGTGCCATCAGGGGGACAGGGCCGAGCTCTGGGGCCAACGTCCTGACTTTC; cdr3_aa: CAIRGTGPSSGANVLTF
j_call: TRBJ1-1; clone_size: NA; d_call: TRBD1; v_call: TRBV5-1; cdr3_nt: TGCGCCAGCAGCCATCGGACAGGGAATTTGAACACTGAAGCTTTCTTT; cdr3_aa: CASSHRTGNLNTEAFF
j_call: TRBJ1-1; clone_size: NA; d_call: NA; v_call: TRBV19; cdr3_nt: TGTGCCAGTAGTAAACAGGGCAGGGCGTCGGCTGAAGCTTTCTTT; cdr3_aa: CASSKQGRASAEAFF
j_call: TRBJ2-7; clone_size: NA; d_call: NA; v_call: TRBV5-1; cdr3_nt: TGTGCCAGCAGCTTCCTTCACAGGGCGCCCTACGAGCAGTACTTC; cdr3_aa: CASSFLHRAPYEQYF
j_call: TRBJ1-4; clone_size: NA; d_call: TRBD1; v_call: TRBV6-1; cdr3_nt: TGTGCCAGCAGTGAAGGGACAGGGTGGAATGAAAAACTGTTTTTT; cdr3_aa: CASSEGTGWNEKLFF
j_call: TRBJ2-7; clone_size: NA; d_call: TRBD2; v_call: TRBV5-1; cdr3_nt: TGCGCCAGCAGAGGTACGGGGGAGGGACGCGAGCAGTACTTC; cdr3_aa: CASRGTGEGREQYF
j_call: TRBJ1-4; clone_size: few; d_call: TRBD1; v_call: TRBV14; cdr3_nt: TGTGCCAGCAGCCGTTACAGGGGGCTTCGTGAAAAACTGTTTTTT; cdr3_aa: CASSRYRGLREKLFF
j_call: TRBJ1-1; clone_size: NA; d_call: NA; v_call: TRBV5-1; cdr3_nt: TGCGCCAGCAGCCTCTTGTCGAACACTGAAGCTTTCTTT; cdr3_aa: CASSLLSNTEAFF
j_call: TRBJ1-5; clone_size: medium-sized; d_call: TRBD1; v_call: TRBV6-1; cdr3_nt: TGTGCCATCCGAGACAGGGGCACGGGCAATCAGCCCCAGCATTTT; cdr3_aa: CAIRDRGTGNQPQHF
j_call: TRBJ1-1; clone_size: NA; d_call: NA; v_call: TRBV18; cdr3_nt: TGTGCCAGCTCCCCCGTCGGGGGAGAAGCTTTCTTT; cdr3_aa: CASSPVGGEAFF
j_call: TRBJ2-5; clone_size: NA; d_call: TRBD2; v_call: TRBV4-1; cdr3_nt: TGCGCCAGCAGCCAAGCCATCGATTCTAGCGGGCTAAAGTACTTC; cdr3_aa: CASSQAIDSSGLKYF
j_call: TRBJ2-7; clone_size: few; d_call: NA; v_call: TRBV5-1; cdr3_nt: TGCGCCAGCAGCTTGGGATCCGGGACACCCGTCTCCTACGAGCAGTACTTC; cdr3_aa: CASSLGSGTPVSYEQYF
j_call: TRBJ1-3; clone_size: NA; d_call: NA; v_call: TRBV12-5; cdr3_nt: TGTGCTAGTGGTTCCGCAACAGGGTCGAGAAACACCATATATTTT; cdr3_aa: CASGSATGSRNTIYF
j_call: TRBJ2-5; clone_size: NA; d_call: TRBD2; v_call: TRBV5-1; cdr3_nt: TGCGCCAGCAGCTTGTCTAGCGGGGGGCCGGGAAGGGAGCAGTACTTC; cdr3_aa: CASSLSSGGPGREQYF
j_call: TRBJ1-5; clone_size: NA; d_call: NA; v_call: TRBV7-8; cdr3_nt: TGTGCCAGCAGTCCATTTTCAAGGGGCCAAAATCAGCCCCAGCATTTT; cdr3_aa: CASSPFSRGQNQPQHF
j_call: TRBJ2-3; clone_size: NA; d_call: NA; v_call: TRBV7-2; cdr3_nt: TGTGCCAGCAGCTTAGCGGGGACTCCCTTTACCACAGATACGCAGTATTTT; cdr3_aa: CASSLAGTPFTTDTQYF
j_call: TRBJ2-7; clone_size: NA; d_call: NA; v_call: TRBV6-6; cdr3_nt: TGTGCCAGCAGGTCGGGAGCCACGGGCCGCGAGCAGTACTTC; cdr3_aa: CASRSGATGREQYF
j_call: TRBJ2-7; clone_size: once; d_call: NA; v_call: TRBV7-8; cdr3_nt: TGTGCCAGCAGCTTCCGAGGACAGACCTACGAGCAGTACTTC; cdr3_aa: CASSFRGQTYEQYF
j_call: TRBJ1-1; clone_size: few; d_call: TRBD1; v_call: TRBV5-1; cdr3_nt: TGCGCCAGCAGCAACCCTACAGGGGCTAACACTGAAGCTTTCTTT; cdr3_aa: CASSNPTGANTEAFF
j_call: TRBJ2-7; clone_size: few; d_call: NA; v_call: TRBV6-1; cdr3_nt: TGTGCCAGCAGTGAAGTTCCGGGACTGAGCCCCCACTCCTACGAGCAGTACTTC; cdr3_aa: CASSEVPGLSPHSYEQYF
j_call: TRBJ1-5; clone_size: NA; d_call: NA; v_call: TRBV28; cdr3_nt: TGTGCCAGCAGTTCCCTGTACAGGGTGGTTAATCAGCCCCAGCATTTT; cdr3_aa: CASSSLYRVVNQPQHF
j_call: TRBJ1-1; clone_size: NA; d_call: TRBD1; v_call: TRBV6-5; cdr3_nt: TGTGCCAGCGGTCCCAGGGGGGCATTGAACACTGAAGCTTTCTTT; cdr3_aa: CASGPRGALNTEAFF
j_call: TRBJ2-7; clone_size: once; d_call: TRBD1; v_call: TRBV30; cdr3_nt: TGTGCCTGGGCCGGGACAGGGGGCAGGTACGAGCAGCACTTC; cdr3_aa: CAWAGTGGRYEQHF
j_call: TRBJ2-1; clone_size: NA; d_call: NA; v_call: TRBV15; cdr3_nt: TGTGCCACCAGCCAACGGGGGGCCCAAACGAAGGAGCAGTTCTTC; cdr3_aa: CATSQRGAQTKEQFF
j_call: TRBJ1-5; clone_size: NA; d_call: TRBD1; v_call: TRBV27; cdr3_nt: TGTGCCAGCAGTTTCAGGACAGGGGGTCAGCCCCAGCATTTT; cdr3_aa: CASSFRTGGQPQHF
j_call: TRBJ2-7; clone_size: NA; d_call: NA; v_call: TRBV7-3; cdr3_nt: TGTGCCAGCAGCTTACAGGGACAAATTTACGAGCAGTACTTC; cdr3_aa: CASSLQGQIYEQYF
j_call: TRBJ2-1; clone_size: NA; d_call: NA; v_call: TRBV7-9; cdr3_nt: TGTGCCAGCAGCTTATCCCTAGACAATGAGCAGTTCTTC; cdr3_aa: CASSLSLDNEQFF
j_call: TRBJ1-3; clone_size: once; d_call: NA; v_call: TRBV6-6; cdr3_nt: TGTGCCAGCAGTTACTCTGTCGGTGGAAACACCATATATTTT; cdr3_aa: CASSYSVGGNTIYF
j_call: TRBJ1-3; clone_size: few; d_call: TRBD1; v_call: TRBV6-6; cdr3_nt: TGTGCCAGCAGTCGGACAGGGAGCTCTGGAAACACCATATATTTT; cdr3_aa: CASSRTGSSGNTIYF
j_call: TRBJ1-2; clone_size: NA; d_call: TRBD1; v_call: TRBV2; cdr3_nt: TGTGCCAGCAGCCTTGGGACAGGGAATTTCTATGGCTACACCTTC; cdr3_aa: CASSLGTGNFYGYTF
j_call: TRBJ2-2; clone_size: NA; d_call: TRBD1; v_call: TRBV19; cdr3_nt: TGTGCCACCACTCCCGACAGGGCGATCACCGGGGAGCTGTTTTTT; cdr3_aa: CATTPDRAITGELFF
j_call: TRBJ1-1; clone_size: NA; d_call: NA; v_call: TRBV29-1; cdr3_nt: TGCAGCGCTGAAGGAGGACAGCTGAACACTGAAGCTTTCTTT; cdr3_aa: CSAEGGQLNTEAFF
j_call: TRBJ2-5; clone_size: once; d_call: TRBD2; v_call: TRBV9; cdr3_nt: TGTGCCAGCAGCGTAGGGGCTAGCGGGGGGGTACCTGAGACCCAGCACTTC; cdr3_aa: CASSVGASGGVPETQHF
j_call: TRBJ1-1; clone_size: NA; d_call: TRBD1; v_call: TRBV2; cdr3_nt: TGTGCCAGCACCGGGACAGCCAACACTGAAGCTTTCTTT; cdr3_aa: CASTGTANTEAFF
j_call: TRBJ2-2; clone_size: NA; d_call: NA; v_call: TRBV5-1; cdr3_nt: TGCGCCAGCAGGGTACTGACAGAGAACACCGGGGAGCTGTTTTTT; cdr3_aa: CASRVLTENTGELFF
j_call: TRBJ2-7; clone_size: NA; d_call: TRBD1; v_call: TRBV7-8; cdr3_nt: TGTGCCAGCAGCTTTCGCCGACAGGGAAACGAGCAGTACTTC; cdr3_aa: CASSFRRQGNEQYF
j_call: TRBJ1-1; clone_size: NA; d_call: NA; v_call: TRBV9; cdr3_nt: TGTGCCAGCAGCTCAGACCGGGGAGCTTTCTTT; cdr3_aa: CASSSDRGAFF